Each of the 28 T cell receptor beta chains below was sequenced from the same sample in a study of T cells in Graves' hyperthyroidism and ophthalmopathy (dated by TCRdb to about 2019). Libraries were built with multiplex PCR. These reads were obtained on an Illumina HiSeq 2000. The TCR beta CDR3 regions were amplified from RNA transcripts. For the first round of RT-PCR on the TCR CDR3, the HTBI primer set was used together with the Qiagen OneStep RT-PCR kit. TCRdb itself trimmed the public reads at Q25 with fastp, ran MiXCR and retained productive beta chains. Identical CDR3 proteins give one entry, which carries the most common genes and DNA. This sample has 600,000 or so distinct CDR3 sequences in its table, and approximately 14% of those were observed once. The ten largest clones capture around 13% of the sample. Sequenced input: blood. These receptors were collected from a woman between 50 and 59 years old with Graves' ophthalmopathy.

This clonotype has a count of ten or more. The rearrangement uses TRBV7-3 and TRBJ2-1; 10 bases line up with TRBD2. The CDR3 length is 15 residues. CDR1 is SGHTA, CDR2 FQGTGA, per germline. The V segment lost 5 bases and the J segment 4 bases; nucleotides outside the gene matches: 5. CDR3 protein: CASSRGLAAYNEQFF. For the CDR3, the DNA is TGTGCCAGCAGCCGAGGACTAGCGGCTTACAATGAGCAGTTCTTC.

This clonotype was counted at least ten times. This chain connects TRBV20-1 to TRBJ2-7, with 9 bases fitting TRBD2. Looked up from germline, CDR1 is DFQATT and CDR2 is SNEGSKA (reference sequence). V shed 1 base and J 3 bases; nucleotides not matched to a gene: 7. The CDR3 runs 15 residues. The CDR3 protein is CSARGSGRRNYEQYF. The CDR3 region has the DNA TGCAGTGCTAGAGGGAGCGGGAGGAGGAACTACGAGCAGTACTTC.

This clonotype was recorded at least ten times. This chain uses TRBV5-1 with TRBJ2-1, with 11 bases aligning to TRBD2. With 3 bases clipped from V and 12 bases from J, the junction kept 14 bases outside the gene matches. The germline CDR1 and CDR2 sequences are SGHRS and YFSETQ. There are 16 residues in the CDR3. Here the CDR3 reads CASSSTPGLADLRQFF. In DNA form, the CDR3 reads TGCGCCAGCAGCTCAACTCCGGGACTAGCGGATCTCAGGCAGTTCTTC.

This clonotype was counted many times. The chain recombines TRBV2 with TRBJ1-2, with D possibly matching TRBD1 (6 bases). The CDR3 runs 14 residues. V was pared by 5 bases and J by 7 bases, with 17 bases between. Looked up from germline, CDR1 is SNHLY and CDR2 is FYNNEI. CDR3 DNA sequence: TGTGCCAGCAGTACGTACAGGGAGTTTGGTGGCTACACCTTC. Its protein is CASSTYREFGGYTF.

This clonotype was found a few times. The junction departs from germline at one end; a sequencing error may be responsible. The chain employs TRBV3-1 and TRBJ1-1; D might be TRBD1 (5 bases). The CDR3 is 15 residues long. CDR1 and CDR2 from the germline V gene are LGHDT and YNNKEL (reference sequence). In nucleotides, the CDR3 is TGTGCCGGCAGCCTCAAGGTTGGGGGGAACACTGAAGCTTTCTTT. Its translation: CAGSLKVGGNTEAFF.

This clonotype was counted many times. The rearrangement joins TRBV9 to TRBJ1-1, with unresolved D. Germline values: CDR1 SGDLS, CDR2 YYNGEE. V was trimmed by 0 bases and J by 0 bases, leaving 3 bases between them. The CDR3 runs 13 residues. DNA for the CDR3: TGTGCCAGCAGCGTAGAAGTGAACACTGAAGCTTTCTTT. Residues: CASSVEVNTEAFF.

This clonotype is a singleton in its sample. A read error is possible here, since a much larger clone lies one base away. The V and J genes are TRBV7-9 and TRBJ2-4; D possibly corresponds to TRBD2 (5 bases). The germline gives CDR1 SEHNR, CDR2 FQNEAQ (reference sequence). With 5 bases removed from V and 3 bases from J, the gap between germline ends came to 17 bases. This CDR3 region has 16 residues. CDR3 DNA sequence: TGTGCCAGCAGCACCCCGGGGAGCCGAGGCAAAAACATTCAGTACTTC. It is translated as CASSTPGSRGKNIQYF.

This clonotype showed up just a few times. The gene calls are TRBV6-1 and TRBJ1-2, with 7 bases fitting TRBD1. Germline V gene lookup returns CDR1 MNHNS and CDR2 SASEGT. Losses at the gene ends were 6 bases for V and 3 bases for J; bases not matched to a gene: 4. The CDR3 extends over 13 amino acids. DNA of the CDR3: TGTGCCAGCAGAGACAGGGAGCACTATGGCTACACCTTC. Translating gives CASRDREHYGYTF.

The chain recombines TRBV5-1 with TRBJ2-7, with D uncertain. V lost 4 bases, J lost 0 bases, and 11 bases lay in between. CDR1 and CDR2 (germline): SGHRS, YFSETQ. The CDR3 is 14 residues long. The CDR3 DNA reads TGCGCCAGCAGCCCCCAAGCGTTCTCCTACGAGCAGTACTTC. Translating it yields CASSPQAFSYEQYF.

This clonotype occurred many times. The genes are TRBV30 and TRBJ1-1; D remains ambiguous. CDR3 length equals 11 residues. The germline V gene encodes CDR1 GTSNPN and CDR2 SVGIG (reference sequence). Trimming removed 5 bases from V and 11 bases from J, with 15 bases in between. The DNA of the CDR3 is TGTGCCTGGTCAGGTGCGTTCTCGGCTTTCTTT. Translating it yields CAWSGAFSAFF.

The chain joins TRBV6-4 to TRBJ2-1; TRBD1 matches 9 bases. This CDR3 region has 13 residues. The V gene's germline CDR1 is MRHNA and CDR2 SNTAGT. Trimming removed 4 bases from V and 12 bases from J; junction bases left unmatched: 7. The CDR3 DNA sequence: TGTGCCAGCAGTGGGGACAGGGAAGGTTCGCAGTTCTTC. Residues: CASSGDREGSQFF.

As concerns this clonotype: A much larger clone lies a single base off, so this may be a read error. The CDR3 does not close with the conserved phenylalanine or tryptophan, likely indicating a read error. The rearrangement uses TRBV2 and TRBJ1-3, with 9 bases fitting TRBD1. The CDR3 runs to 16 residues. CDR1 and CDR2 (germline): SNHLY, FYNNEI. Losses at the gene ends were 4 bases for V and 2 bases for J; bases not matched to a gene: 6. The CDR3 reads CASSGTGVLTGNTIYL. The CDR3 DNA sequence: TGTGCCAGCAGTGGGACAGGGGTTCTTACTGGAAACACCATATATCTT.

This clonotype showed up many times. The chain combines TRBV20-1 with TRBJ2-7; D perhaps matches TRBD1 (5 bases). The V and J ends lost 1 base and 4 bases respectively, with 8 bases between them. The CDR3 runs 12 residues. The germline V gene encodes CDR1 DFQATT and CDR2 SNEGSKA (reference sequence). The CDR3 loop reads CSARVSGYEQYF. CDR3 in DNA: TGCAGTGCTAGAGTTTCAGGGTACGAGCAGTACTTC.

The rearrangement uses TRBV7-3 and TRBJ2-7, with 10 positions matching TRBD2. Germline V CDR1 and CDR2: SGHTA, FQGTGA. The length of the CDR3 is 14 residues. Losses at the gene ends were 2 bases for V and 4 bases for J; bases not matched to a gene: 2. This CDR3 reads CASSLSAGGYEQYF. Written as DNA, the CDR3 is TGTGCCAGCAGCTTATCAGCGGGAGGGTACGAGCAGTACTTC.

The sample holds a few counts of this clonotype. This rearrangement joins TRBV4-1 to TRBJ2-3; a weak D match, TRBD1 (6 bases). Per germline, CDR1 MGHRA and CDR2 YSYEKL. CDR3 length equals 13 residues. With 3 bases removed from V and 4 bases from J, the gap between germline ends came to 8 bases. The CDR3 DNA follows: TGCGCCAGCAGCCAGTACAGGGCAGATACGCAGTATTTT. Residues: CASSQYRADTQYF.

This clonotype has just a few counts. The rearrangement uses TRBV6-5 and TRBJ2-3; D could derive from TRBD1 or TRBD2 (5 bases each). Trimming pared 0 bases from V and 2 bases from J, leaving 9 bases between. In germline, CDR1 is MNHEY, CDR2 SVGAGI. The CDR3 is 15 amino acids. The DNA of the CDR3 is TGTGCCAGCAGTTACTCGGGGGTAGCCACAGATACGCAGTATTTT. It translates to CASSYSGVATDTQYF.

Many counts were recorded for this clonotype. The chain carries TRBV18 and TRBJ2-1, with 15 bases that match TRBD2. This CDR3 has 19 residues. The junction had 9 bases not matched to a gene; V was cut back by 5 bases and J by 1 base. Per the germline V gene, CDR1 is KGHSH and CDR2 is LQKENI. The CDR3 DNA sequence: TGTGCCAGCTCATCGGGACTAGCGGGAGGTCTCGGTTCCTACAATGAGCAGTTCTTC. Its protein product is CASSSGLAGGLGSYNEQFF. Full variable domain (outside the CDR3, taken from reference TRBV18 and TRBJ2-1): NAGVMQNPRHLVRRRGQEARLRCSPMKGHSHVYWYRQLPEEGLKFMVYLQKENIIDESGMPKERFSAEFPKEGPSILRIQQVVRGDSAAYFCASSSGLAGGLGSYNEQFFGPGTRLTVL.

This clonotype occurred many times. V usage is TRBV3-1 and J usage is TRBJ2-5, with 7 nucleotides matching TRBD2. V was clipped by 0 bases and J by 3 bases; unmatched bases: 4. The CDR3 runs to 15 residues. CDR1 and CDR2 from the germline V gene are LGHDT and YNNKEL (reference sequence). CDR3 loop: CASSQDSRGEETQYF. Here the CDR3 DNA reads TGTGCCAGCAGCCAAGATTCCCGGGGGGAAGAGACCCAGTACTTC.

This rearrangement joins TRBV20-1 to TRBJ1-2; maybe TRBD1 (5 bases). This CDR3 comprises 15 residues. Germline lookup yields CDR1 DFQATT and CDR2 SNEGSKA (reference sequence). The V end lost 3 bases, the J end lost 4 bases, and 18 bases lay between the germline ends. The CDR3 region is CSASTFVRGIYGYTF. DNA of the CDR3: TGCAGTGCTAGTACCTTTGTGAGGGGCATCTATGGCTACACCTTC.

This clonotype occurred many times. V is TRBV19 and J is TRBJ2-3; D may match TRBD1 or TRBD2 (6 bases each). Germline CDR1 LNHDA, CDR2 SQIVND (reference sequence). V gave up 10 bases and J gave up 4 bases, with 18 bases separating them. The CDR3 covers 14 residues. In nucleotides, the CDR3 is TGTGCCACCGGAGGGCTACAGGGCCCAGATACGCAGTATTTT. This codes for CATGGLQGPDTQYF.

This clonotype was recorded a few times. The rearrangement joins TRBV5-8 to TRBJ1-1; no clear D gene. V was pared by 0 bases and J by 8 bases, with 8 bases between. The CDR3 is 12 residues long. Germline CDR1 SGHTS, CDR2 YDEGEE. The CDR3 DNA sequence: TGTGCCAGCAGCTTGGACCTGAGAGAAGCTTTCTTT. It is translated as CASSLDLREAFF. Full variable domain (remainder filled in from reference TRBV5-8 and TRBJ1-1): EAGVTQSPTHLIKTRGQQATLRCSPISGHTSVYWYQQALGLGLQFLLWYDEGEERNRGNFPPRFSGRQFPNYSSELNVNALELEDSALYLCASSLDLREAFFGQGTRLTVV.

The chain couples TRBV10-3 to TRBJ1-1, with D perhaps matching TRBD1 (5 bases). With 4 bases removed from V and 6 bases from J, the gap between germline ends came to 15 bases. Germline CDR1 reads ENHRY; CDR2 reads SYGVKD. This CDR3 spans 14 amino acids. The chain's CDR3 is CAISVEGVRAEAFF. CDR3 DNA sequence: TGTGCCATCAGTGTCGAAGGGGTCCGAGCTGAAGCTTTCTTT.

This clonotype was seen ten or more times. The chain employs TRBV2 and TRBJ1-2; TRBD1 matches 7 bases. Germline trimming cut 7 bases from V and 1 base from J; bases unmatched to any gene: 3. Germline V gene sequence: CDR1 SNHLY, CDR2 FYNNEI. The CDR3 length is 13 residues. The CDR3 protein is CASTRDSNYGYTF. The CDR3 DNA reads as TGTGCCAGCACCCGGGACAGTAACTATGGCTACACCTTC.

As to this clonotype: Since a much larger clone is just one base distant, this may be a read error. The chain has TRBV13 and TRBJ2-5, with 7 bases aligning to TRBD1. There are 15 residues in the CDR3. Germline CDR1 reads PRHDT; CDR2 reads FYEKMQ (reference sequence). The CDR3 loop reads CASSPGQNYHETQYF. The CDR3, as DNA: TGTGCCAGCAGTCCGGGACAGAACTACCATGAGACCCAGTACTTC. Complete variable domain (other parts from reference TRBV13 and TRBJ2-5): AAGVIQSPRHLIKEKRETATLKCYPIPRHDTVYWYQQGPGQDPQFLISFYEKMQSDKGSIPDRFSAQQFSDYHSELNMSSLELGDSALYFCASSPGQNYHETQYFGPGTRLLVL.

To note about this clonotype: The junction differs from germline at one of its ends, possibly a read error. The chain recombines TRBV9 with TRBJ2-1; 10 positions agree with TRBD1. Germline values: CDR1 SGDLS, CDR2 YYNGEE. This CDR3 is 14 amino acids long. Here the CDR3 reads CAGSPRDRGYEQFF. CDR3 nucleotides: TGTGCCGGCAGCCCCCGGGACAGGGGATATGAGCAGTTCTTC. The complete variable domain, with remaining parts taken from reference TRBV9 and TRBJ2-1, reads DSGVTQTPKHLITATGQRVTLRCSPRSGDLSVYWYQQSLDQGLQFLIQYYNGEERAKGNILERFSAQQFPDLHSELNLSSLELGDSALYFCAGSPRDRGYEQFFGPGTRLTVL.

This clonotype was detected a few times. The chain joins TRBV5-4 to TRBJ1-1; D remains ambiguous. V was trimmed by 7 bases and J by 1 base, leaving 11 bases between them. The germline V gene encodes CDR1 SGHNT and CDR2 YYREEE (reference sequence). The CDR3 sequence is 13 residues long. The CDR3 is CASAPRTNTEAFF. CDR3 in DNA: TGTGCCAGCGCACCTCGCACGAACACTGAAGCTTTCTTT.

This clonotype was observed at least ten times. The chain is built from TRBV11-2 and TRBJ2-7, with 11 bases matching TRBD2. Germline values: CDR1 SGHAT, CDR2 FQNNGV. The length of the CDR3 is 16 residues. The V gene end was trimmed by 5 bases and the J gene end by 2 bases; junction bases not matched to a gene: 8. Written as DNA, the CDR3 is TGTGCCAGCAGCCCACTTAGCGGGAGGGGAACCTACGAGCAGTACTTC. It yields the protein CASSPLSGRGTYEQYF.

This chain links TRBV12-3 or TRBV12-4 with TRBJ2-3, with TRBD2 as a possible D gene (6 bases). V gave up 5 bases and J gave up 1 base, with 16 bases separating them. The CDR3 consists of 16 residues. CDR3 loop: CASSPAGSSGTDTQYF. Here the CDR3 DNA reads TGTGCCAGCAGTCCCGCGGGGAGTTCGGGCACAGATACGCAGTATTTT.